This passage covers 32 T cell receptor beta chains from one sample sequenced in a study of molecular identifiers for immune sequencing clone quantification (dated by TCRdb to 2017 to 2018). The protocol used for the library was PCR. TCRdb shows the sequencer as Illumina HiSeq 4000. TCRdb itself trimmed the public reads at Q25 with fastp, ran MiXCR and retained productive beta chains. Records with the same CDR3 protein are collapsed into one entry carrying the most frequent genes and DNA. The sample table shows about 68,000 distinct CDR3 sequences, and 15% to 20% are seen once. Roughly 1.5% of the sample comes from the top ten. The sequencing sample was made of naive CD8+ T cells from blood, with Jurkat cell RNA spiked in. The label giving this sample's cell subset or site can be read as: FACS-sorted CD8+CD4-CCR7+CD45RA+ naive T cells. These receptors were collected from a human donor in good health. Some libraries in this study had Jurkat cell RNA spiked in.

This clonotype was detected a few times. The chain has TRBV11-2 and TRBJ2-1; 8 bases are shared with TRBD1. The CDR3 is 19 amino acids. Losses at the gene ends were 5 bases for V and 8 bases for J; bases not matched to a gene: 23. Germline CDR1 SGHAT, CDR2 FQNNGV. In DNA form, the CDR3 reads TGTGCCAGCAGCACGGTCTTTGGACAGGGCTCTACCCGGGGCGATGAGCAGTTCTTC. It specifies CASSTVFGQGSTRGDEQFF.

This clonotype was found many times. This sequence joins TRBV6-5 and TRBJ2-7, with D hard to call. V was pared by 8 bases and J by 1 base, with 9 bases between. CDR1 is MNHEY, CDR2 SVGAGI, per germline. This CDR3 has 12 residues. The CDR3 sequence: CASSPRSYEQYF. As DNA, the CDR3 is TGTGCCAGCTCCCCTCGATCCTACGAGCAGTACTTC.

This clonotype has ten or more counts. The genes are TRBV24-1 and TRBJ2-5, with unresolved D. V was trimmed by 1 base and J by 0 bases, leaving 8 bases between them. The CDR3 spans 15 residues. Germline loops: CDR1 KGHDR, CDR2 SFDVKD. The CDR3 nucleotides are TGTGCCACCAGTGATTTTTCCGCGTACCAAGAGACCCAGTACTTC. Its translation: CATSDFSAYQETQYF.

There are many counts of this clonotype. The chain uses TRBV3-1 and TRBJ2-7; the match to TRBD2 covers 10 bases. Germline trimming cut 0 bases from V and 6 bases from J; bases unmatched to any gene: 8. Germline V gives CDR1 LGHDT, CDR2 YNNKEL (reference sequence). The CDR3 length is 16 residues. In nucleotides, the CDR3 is TGTGCCAGCAGCCAAGAGCCCCAGCGGGAGGGCCTCGAGCAGTACTTC. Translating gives CASSQEPQREGLEQYF.

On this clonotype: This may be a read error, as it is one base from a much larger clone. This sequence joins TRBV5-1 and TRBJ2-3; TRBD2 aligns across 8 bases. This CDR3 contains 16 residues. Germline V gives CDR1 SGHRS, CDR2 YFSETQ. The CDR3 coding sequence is TGCGCCAGCAGCTCGCGACTAGCGACCTACACAGATACGCAGGATTTT. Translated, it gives CASSSRLATYTDTQDF.

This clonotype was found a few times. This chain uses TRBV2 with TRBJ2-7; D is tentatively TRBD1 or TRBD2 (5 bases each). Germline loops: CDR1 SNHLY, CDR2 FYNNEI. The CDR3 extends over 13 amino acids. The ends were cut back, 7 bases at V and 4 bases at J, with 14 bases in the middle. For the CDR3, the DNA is TGTGCCAGCAACGGGGACCTAGCTTACGAGCAGTACTTC. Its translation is CASNGDLAYEQYF.

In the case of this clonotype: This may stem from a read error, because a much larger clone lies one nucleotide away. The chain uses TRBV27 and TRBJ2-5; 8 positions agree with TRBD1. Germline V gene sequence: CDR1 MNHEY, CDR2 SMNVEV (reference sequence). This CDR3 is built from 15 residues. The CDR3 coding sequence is TGTGCCAGCAGTTTCTATGGACAGGGTGGAGAGACCCGGTACTTC. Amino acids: CASSFYGQGGETRYF.

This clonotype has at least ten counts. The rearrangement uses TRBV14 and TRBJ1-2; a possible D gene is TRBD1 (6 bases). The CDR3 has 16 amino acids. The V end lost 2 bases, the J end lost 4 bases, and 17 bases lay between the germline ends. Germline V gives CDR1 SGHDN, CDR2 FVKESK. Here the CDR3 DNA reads TGTGCCAGCAGCCAACTCACGGGACACCCCGTCTATGGCTACACCTTC. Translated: CASSQLTGHPVYGYTF.

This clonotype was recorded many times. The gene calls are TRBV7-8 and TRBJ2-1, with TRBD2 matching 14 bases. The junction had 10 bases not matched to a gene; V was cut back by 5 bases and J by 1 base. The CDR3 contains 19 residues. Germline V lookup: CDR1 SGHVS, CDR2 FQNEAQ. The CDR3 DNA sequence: TGTGCCAGCAGCGAAGGGACTAGCGGGAGTTTTAGGTCCTACAATGAGCAGTTCTTC. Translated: CASSEGTSGSFRSYNEQFF.

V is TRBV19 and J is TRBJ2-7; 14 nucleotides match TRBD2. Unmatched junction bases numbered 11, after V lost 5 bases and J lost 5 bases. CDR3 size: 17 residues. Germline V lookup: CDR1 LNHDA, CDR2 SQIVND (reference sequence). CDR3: CASSPQGTSGSRDEQYF. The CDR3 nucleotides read TGTGCCAGTAGTCCCCAAGGGACTAGCGGGAGTAGGGACGAGCAGTACTTC.

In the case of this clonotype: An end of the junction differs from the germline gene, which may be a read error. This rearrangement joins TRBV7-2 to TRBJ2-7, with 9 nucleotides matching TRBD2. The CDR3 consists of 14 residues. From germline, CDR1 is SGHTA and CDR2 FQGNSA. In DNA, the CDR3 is TGCGCCAGCGGCGCCCCGGGACTAGCTCCCGAGCAGTACTTC. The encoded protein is CASGAPGLAPEQYF.

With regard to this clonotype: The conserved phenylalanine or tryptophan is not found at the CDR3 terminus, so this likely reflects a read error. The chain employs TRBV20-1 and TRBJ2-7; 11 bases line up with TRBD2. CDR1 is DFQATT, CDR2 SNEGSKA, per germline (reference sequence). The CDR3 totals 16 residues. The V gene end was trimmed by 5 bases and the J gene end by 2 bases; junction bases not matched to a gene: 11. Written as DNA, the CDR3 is TGCAGTGCTCGCGCGGTGACTAGCGGGAAGACCTACGAGCAGTACTCC. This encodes CSARAVTSGKTYEQYS.

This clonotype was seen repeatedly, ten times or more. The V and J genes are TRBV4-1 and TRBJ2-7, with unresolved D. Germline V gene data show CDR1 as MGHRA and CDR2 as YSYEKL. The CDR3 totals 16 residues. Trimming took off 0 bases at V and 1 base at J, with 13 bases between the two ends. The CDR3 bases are TGCGCCAGCAGCCAAGAGGGTTTGTTACGGTCCTACGAGCAGTACTTC. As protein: CASSQEGLLRSYEQYF.

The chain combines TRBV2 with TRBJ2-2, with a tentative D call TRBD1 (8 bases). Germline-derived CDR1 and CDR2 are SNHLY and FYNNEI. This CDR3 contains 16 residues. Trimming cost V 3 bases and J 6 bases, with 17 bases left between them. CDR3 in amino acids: CASSELTGEGSGELFF. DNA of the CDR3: TGTGCCAGCAGTGAGCTGACAGGGGAGGGGTCCGGGGAGCTGTTTTTT.

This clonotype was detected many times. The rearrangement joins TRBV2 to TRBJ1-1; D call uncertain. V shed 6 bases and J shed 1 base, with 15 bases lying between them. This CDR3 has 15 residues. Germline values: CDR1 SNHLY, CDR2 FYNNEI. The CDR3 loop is CASRPKPLQNTEAFF. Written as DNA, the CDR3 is TGTGCCAGCAGACCGAAGCCCCTTCAGAACACTGAAGCTTTCTTT.

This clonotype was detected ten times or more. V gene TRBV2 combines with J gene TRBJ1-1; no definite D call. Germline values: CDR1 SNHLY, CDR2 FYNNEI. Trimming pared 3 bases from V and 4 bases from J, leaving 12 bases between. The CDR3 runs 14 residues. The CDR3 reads CASSDPHRGTEAFF. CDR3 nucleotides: TGTGCCAGCAGTGACCCCCACAGAGGCACTGAAGCTTTCTTT.

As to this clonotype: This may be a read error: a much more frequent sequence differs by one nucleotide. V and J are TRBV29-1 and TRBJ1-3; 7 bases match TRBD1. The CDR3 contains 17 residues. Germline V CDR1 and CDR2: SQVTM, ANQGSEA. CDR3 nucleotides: TGCAGCGTTGAACACCTGACAGGGACGGTCTCTGGAAAAACCATATATTTT. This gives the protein CSVEHLTGTVSGKTIYF.

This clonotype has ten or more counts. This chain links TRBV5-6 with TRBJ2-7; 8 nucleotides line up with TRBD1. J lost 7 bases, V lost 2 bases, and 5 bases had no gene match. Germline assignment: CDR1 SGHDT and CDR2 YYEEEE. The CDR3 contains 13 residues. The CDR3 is CASSFRGRLEQYF. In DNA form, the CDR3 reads TGTGCCAGCAGCTTCAGGGGGCGCTTAGAGCAGTACTTC.

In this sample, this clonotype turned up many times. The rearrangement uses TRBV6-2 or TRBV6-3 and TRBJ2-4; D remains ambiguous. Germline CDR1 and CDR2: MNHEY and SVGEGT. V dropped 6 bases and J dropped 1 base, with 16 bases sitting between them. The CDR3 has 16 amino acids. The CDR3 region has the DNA TGTGCCAGCAGGACCGCTATATACTCCGCCAAAAACATTCAGTACTTC. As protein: CASRTAIYSAKNIQYF.

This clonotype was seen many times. The CDR3 sequence is CSGRGEDSRTDTQYF. CDR3 DNA sequence: TGCAGCGGCAGGGGGGAGGACTCCCGCACAGATACGCAGTATTTT. The chain links TRBV29-1 to TRBJ2-3; D is perhaps TRBD1 (7 bases). Per the germline V gene, CDR1 is SQVTM and CDR2 is ANQGSEA. This CDR3 region has 15 residues. Trimming left V 7 bases short and J 1 base short, with 18 bases between.

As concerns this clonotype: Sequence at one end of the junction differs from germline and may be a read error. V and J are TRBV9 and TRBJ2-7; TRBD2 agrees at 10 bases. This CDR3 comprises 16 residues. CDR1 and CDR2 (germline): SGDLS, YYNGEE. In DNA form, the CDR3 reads TGTTCCAGCAGCGTAGTCCCAGCGGGAGGGCCCTACGAGCAGTACTTC. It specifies CSSSVVPAGGPYEQYF. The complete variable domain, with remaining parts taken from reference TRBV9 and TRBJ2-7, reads DSGVTQTPKHLITATGQRVTLRCSPRSGDLSVYWYQQSLDQGLQFLIQYYNGEERAKGNILERFSAQQFPDLHSELNLSSLELGDSALYFCSSSVVPAGGPYEQYFGPGTRLTVT.

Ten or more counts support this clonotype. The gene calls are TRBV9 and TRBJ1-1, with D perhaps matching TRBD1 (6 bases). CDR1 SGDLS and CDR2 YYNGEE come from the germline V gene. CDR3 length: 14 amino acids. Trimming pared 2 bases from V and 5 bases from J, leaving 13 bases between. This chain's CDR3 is CASSVGGRGTEAFF. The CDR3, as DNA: TGTGCCAGCAGCGTCGGGGGGCGGGGTACTGAAGCTTTCTTT.

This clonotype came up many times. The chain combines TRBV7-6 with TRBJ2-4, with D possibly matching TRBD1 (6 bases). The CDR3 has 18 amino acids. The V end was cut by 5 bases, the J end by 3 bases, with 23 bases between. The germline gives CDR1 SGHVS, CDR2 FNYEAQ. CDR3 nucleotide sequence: TGTGCCAGCAGCCCCAGGAGGCAGGGGCGATTTGACAAAAACATTCAGTACTTC. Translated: CASSPRRQGRFDKNIQYF.

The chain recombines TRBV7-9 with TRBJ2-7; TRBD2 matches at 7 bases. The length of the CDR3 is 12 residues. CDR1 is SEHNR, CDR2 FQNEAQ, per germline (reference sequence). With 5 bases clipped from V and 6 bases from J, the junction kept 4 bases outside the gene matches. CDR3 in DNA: TGTGCCAGCAGCGGGGGGGTAGGCGAGCAGTACTTC. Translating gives CASSGGVGEQYF.

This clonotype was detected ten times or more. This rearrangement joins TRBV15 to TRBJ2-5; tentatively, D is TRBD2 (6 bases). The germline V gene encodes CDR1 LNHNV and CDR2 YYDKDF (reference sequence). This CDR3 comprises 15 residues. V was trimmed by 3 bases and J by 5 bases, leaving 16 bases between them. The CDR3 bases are TGTGCCACCAGCAGGGCGCTCGGAGGGCTTGAGACCCAGTACTTC. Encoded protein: CATSRALGGLETQYF.

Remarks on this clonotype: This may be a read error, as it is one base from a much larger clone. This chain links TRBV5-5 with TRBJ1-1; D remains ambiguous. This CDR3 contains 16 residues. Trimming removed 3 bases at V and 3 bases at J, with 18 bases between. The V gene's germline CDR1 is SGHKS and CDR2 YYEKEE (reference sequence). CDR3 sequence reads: CASSSGLSTWDTEAFF. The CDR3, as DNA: TGTGCCAGCAGCTCTGGACTGTCAACCTGGGACACTGAAGCTTTCTTT.

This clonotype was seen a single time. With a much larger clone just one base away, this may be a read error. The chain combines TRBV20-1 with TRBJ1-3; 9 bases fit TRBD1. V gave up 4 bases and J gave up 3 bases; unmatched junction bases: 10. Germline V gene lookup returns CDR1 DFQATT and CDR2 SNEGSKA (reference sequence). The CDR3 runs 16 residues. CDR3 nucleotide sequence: TGCAGTGCTAAAGATCATTGGACAGGGGTTGGAAACACCATATATTTT. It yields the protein CSAKDHWTGVGNTIYF.

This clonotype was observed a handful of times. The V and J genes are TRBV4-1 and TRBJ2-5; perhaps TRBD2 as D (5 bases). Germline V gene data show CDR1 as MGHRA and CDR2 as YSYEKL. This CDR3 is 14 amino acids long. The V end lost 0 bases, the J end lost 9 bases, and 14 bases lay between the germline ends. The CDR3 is CASSQETGKEAQYF. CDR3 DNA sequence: TGCGCCAGCAGCCAAGAAACGGGGAAGGAGGCCCAGTACTTC.

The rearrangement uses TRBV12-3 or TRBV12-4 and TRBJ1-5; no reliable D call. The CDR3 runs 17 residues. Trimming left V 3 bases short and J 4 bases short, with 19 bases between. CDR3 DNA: TGTGCCAGCAGTTTCATAGTCGGGAAGAGTCTAAATCAGCCCCAGCATTTT. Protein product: CASSFIVGKSLNQPQHF.

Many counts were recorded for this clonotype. In nucleotides, the CDR3 is TGTGCCAGCAGCACCGGTGGGTCCTACAATGAGCAGTTCTTC. Translated, it gives CASSTGGSYNEQFF. The gene calls are TRBV5-4 and TRBJ2-1; D not resolved. Trimming cost V 4 bases and J 1 base, with 9 bases left between them. This CDR3 is 14 amino acids long. Germline CDR1 reads SGHNT; CDR2 reads YYREEE (reference sequence).

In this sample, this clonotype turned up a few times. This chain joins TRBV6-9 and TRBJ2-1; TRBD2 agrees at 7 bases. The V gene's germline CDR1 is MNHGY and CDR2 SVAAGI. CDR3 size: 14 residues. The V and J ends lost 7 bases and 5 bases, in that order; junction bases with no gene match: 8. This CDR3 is CASTGGFQDNEQFF. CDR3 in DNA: TGTGCCAGCACCGGGGGGTTTCAGGACAATGAGCAGTTCTTC.

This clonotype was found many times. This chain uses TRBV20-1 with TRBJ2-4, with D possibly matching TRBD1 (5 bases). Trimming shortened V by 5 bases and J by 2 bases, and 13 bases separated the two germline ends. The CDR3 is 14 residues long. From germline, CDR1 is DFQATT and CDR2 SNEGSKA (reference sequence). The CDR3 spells CSAAGWGPKNIQYF. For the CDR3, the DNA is TGCAGTGCTGCAGGGTGGGGTCCCAAAAACATTCAGTACTTC.